The rows below give T cell receptor beta chains drawn from one sample of a study of shared clonotypes between healthy human individuals. Clones were read by immunoSEQ multiplex PCR, and TCRdb kept only the in-frame ones, dropping some. The sample has fewer than 2.5 million clones, 93% seen once. The sample was naive CD4+ T cells from PBMCs. Receptor source: a man aged 18 to 30 in good health. Some clones in this sample may be carry-over from other donors' samples. The CDR3 runs from the conserved cysteine through the conserved F or W. The order of the fields is J gene, V gene, clone size, D gene, CDR3 protein, CDR3 DNA. The D gene is left open where the match is weak. Clone size is not always given. Where it is, it says once, few, many or a class for expanded clones.

J: TRBJ1-2
V: TRBV27
size: NA
D: NA
CDR3: CASSSRAVKDYGYTF
DNA: TGTGCCAGCAGTTCCAGGGCGGTGAAGGACTATGGCTACACCTTC

J: TRBJ1-1
V: TRBV28
size: NA
D: NA
CDR3: CASSSSPENTEAFF
DNA: TGTGCCAGCAGTTCCTCCCCGGAGAACACTGAAGCTTTCTTT

J: TRBJ2-3
V: TRBV11-2
size: NA
D: NA
CDR3: CASSLDVFTDTQYF
DNA: TGTGCCAGCAGCTTAGATGTCTTCACAGATACGCAGTATTTT

J: TRBJ2-2
V: TRBV7-7
size: once
D: TRBD1
CDR3: CASSPDRVAGELFF
DNA: TGTGCCAGCAGCCCAGACAGGGTGGCCGGGGAGCTGTTTTTT

J: TRBJ2-1
V: TRBV6-5
size: NA
D: NA
CDR3: CASSYSGANEQFF
DNA: TGTGCCAGCAGTTACTCGGGGGCTAATGAGCAGTTCTTC

J: TRBJ2-1
V: TRBV7-8
size: NA
D: NA
CDR3: CASGFSAGPLVNEQFF
DNA: TGTGCCAGCGGCTTCTCGGCGGGGCCCCTAGTGAATGAGCAGTTCTTC

J: TRBJ2-6
V: TRBV7-9
size: NA
D: TRBD1
CDR3: CASSRIDRAYFSGANVLTF
DNA: TGTGCCAGCAGCCGTATAGACAGGGCTTACTTCTCTGGGGCCAACGTCCTGACTTTC

J: TRBJ2-3
V: TRBV30
size: NA
D: TRBD2
CDR3: CAWNSAGAWDTQYF
DNA: TGTGCCTGGAATTCAGCGGGGGCCTGGGATACGCAGTATTTT

J: TRBJ1-1
V: TRBV7-9
size: NA
D: TRBD1
CDR3: CASSRPNRGGVNTEAFF
DNA: TGTGCCAGCAGCCGACCCAACAGGGGAGGGGTGAACACTGAAGCTTTCTTT

J: TRBJ2-7
V: TRBV7-2
size: NA
D: NA
CDR3: CASSMGGFEQYF
DNA: TGTGCCAGCAGCATGGGGGGATTCGAGCAGTACTTC

J: TRBJ2-1
V: TRBV19
size: NA
D: NA
CDR3: CASSIIDREGGEQFF
DNA: TGTGCCAGTAGTATAATCGACAGGGAGGGTGGTGAGCAGTTCTTC

J: TRBJ2-2
V: TRBV29-1
size: NA
D: NA
CDR3: CSVELVVAGELFF
DNA: TGCAGCGTTGAATTAGTAGTCGCCGGGGAGCTGTTTTTT

J: TRBJ2-1
V: TRBV7-3
size: NA
D: TRBD2
CDR3: CASRAGLAVNEQFF
DNA: TGTGCCAGCAGAGCGGGACTAGCTGTCAATGAGCAGTTCTTC

J: TRBJ1-2
V: TRBV27
size: NA
D: NA
CDR3: CASSPLRDEGGYTF
DNA: TGTGCCAGCAGTCCACTTAGGGACGAAGGTGGCTACACCTTC

J: TRBJ1-3
V: TRBV16
size: NA
D: NA
CDR3: CASSPMRTGGNTIYF
DNA: TGTGCCAGCAGCCCAATGCGGACGGGAGGAAACACCATATATTTT

J: TRBJ2-3
V: TRBV5-1
size: NA
D: TRBD2
CDR3: CASSLGGESTDTQYF
DNA: TGCGCCAGCAGCCTCGGGGGGGAAAGCACAGATACGCAGTATTTT

J: TRBJ2-7
V: TRBV7-9
size: NA
D: NA
CDR3: CASSRGGNSYEQYF
DNA: TGTGCCAGCAGCCGTGGGGGGAACAGCTACGAGCAGTACTTC

J: TRBJ2-3
V: TRBV18
size: NA
D: TRBD2
CDR3: CASSLGLAGNTDTQYF
DNA: TGTGCCAGCTCACTGGGACTAGCGGGAAACACAGATACGCAGTATTTT

J: TRBJ1-2
V: TRBV27
size: NA
D: NA
CDR3: CASSLSDHYGYTF
DNA: TGTGCCAGCAGTTTATCGGACCACTATGGCTACACCTTC

J: TRBJ2-1
V: TRBV18
size: NA
D: TRBD2
CDR3: CASSPLLAGGRGGEQFF
DNA: TGTGCCAGCTCACCACTACTAGCGGGAGGAAGAGGCGGTGAGCAGTTCTTC

J: TRBJ1-1
V: TRBV7-3
size: once
D: NA
CDR3: CASSFHQGTEAFF
DNA: TGTGCCAGCAGCTTTCATCAGGGCACTGAAGCTTTCTTT

J: TRBJ2-5
V: TRBV7-2
size: NA
D: NA
CDR3: CASSPRDTQYF
DNA: TGTGCCAGCAGCCCACGGGACACCCAGTACTTC

J: TRBJ2-2
V: TRBV5-1
size: NA
D: TRBD2
CDR3: CASSFLAGMNTGELFF
DNA: TGCGCCAGCAGCTTCCTAGCGGGGATGAACACCGGGGAGCTGTTTTTT

J: TRBJ1-1
V: TRBV19
size: NA
D: NA
CDR3: CASRTYPMNTEAFF
DNA: TGTGCCAGTAGAACATATCCCATGAACACTGAAGCTTTCTTT

J: TRBJ2-1
V: TRBV11-2
size: NA
D: TRBD2
CDR3: CASSLVAGTYNEQFF
DNA: TGTGCCAGCAGCTTAGTAGCGGGCACCTACAATGAGCAGTTCTTC

J: TRBJ2-5
V: TRBV5-1
size: NA
D: NA
CDR3: CASNLWGEQETQYF
DNA: TGCGCCAGCAACCTTTGGGGGGAACAAGAGACCCAGTACTTC

J: TRBJ2-7
V: TRBV2
size: NA
D: TRBD1
CDR3: CASRDRASSYEQYF
DNA: TGTGCCAGCAGGGACAGGGCCAGCTCCTACGAGCAGTACTTC

J: TRBJ2-1
V: TRBV11-3
size: NA
D: TRBD2
CDR3: CASGKGGLAGPDEQFF
DNA: TGTGCCAGCGGAAAAGGGGGACTAGCGGGACCGGATGAGCAGTTCTTC

J: TRBJ2-7
V: TRBV18
size: NA
D: TRBD1
CDR3: CASSPTTVRGLREQYF
DNA: TGTGCCAGCTCACCCACTACCGTCAGGGGGCTAAGGGAGCAGTACTTC

J: TRBJ2-7
V: TRBV14
size: NA
D: NA
CDR3: CASSQVAISAGEQYF
DNA: TGTGCCAGCAGCCAAGTTGCCATTTCGGCAGGGGAGCAGTACTTC

J: TRBJ1-2
V: TRBV6-6
size: NA
D: TRBD1
CDR3: CASRGTGDEYGYTF
DNA: TGTGCCAGCAGGGGGACAGGGGACGAGTATGGCTACACCTTC

J: TRBJ1-2
V: TRBV6-6
size: few
D: NA
CDR3: CASSEDRRYGYTF
DNA: TGTGCCAGCAGTGAGGACCGTCGCTATGGCTACACCTTC

J: TRBJ2-3
V: TRBV15
size: NA
D: NA
CDR3: CATSRTTDTQYF
DNA: TGTGCCACCAGCAGAACGACAGATACGCAGTATTTT

J: TRBJ2-3
V: TRBV30
size: NA
D: NA
CDR3: CAWSANTDTQYF
DNA: TGTGCCTGGAGTGCGAACACAGATACGCAGTATTTT

J: TRBJ2-3
V: TRBV28
size: NA
D: TRBD2
CDR3: CASSSSGRSTDTQYF
DNA: TGTGCCAGCAGTAGTAGCGGGAGAAGCACAGATACGCAGTATTTT

J: TRBJ1-1
V: TRBV7-9
size: few
D: NA
CDR3: CASSLGAGRGYTEAFF
DNA: TGTGCCAGCAGCTTAGGTGCCGGAAGGGGTTACACTGAAGCTTTCTTT

J: TRBJ1-1
V: TRBV5-1
size: once
D: TRBD1
CDR3: CASSVGQANTEAFF
DNA: TGCGCCAGCAGCGTGGGACAGGCAAACACTGAAGCTTTCTTT

J: TRBJ2-1
V: TRBV28
size: NA
D: TRBD2
CDR3: CASVVGLAGEQFF
DNA: TGTGCCAGTGTAGTGGGACTAGCAGGCGAGCAGTTCTTC

J: TRBJ2-6
V: TRBV27
size: NA
D: NA
CDR3: CASSFGTGANVLTF
DNA: TGTGCCAGCAGTTTCGGGACTGGGGCCAACGTCCTGACTTTC

J: TRBJ1-5
V: TRBV4-2
size: once
D: TRBD1
CDR3: CASSHNRGDQPQHF
DNA: TGTGCCAGCAGCCACAACAGGGGGGATCAGCCCCAGCATTTT

J: TRBJ2-3
V: TRBV7-3
size: NA
D: NA
CDR3: CASSLIPAESTDTQYF
DNA: TGTGCCAGCAGCTTAATTCCAGCGGAGAGCACAGATACGCAGTATTTT

J: TRBJ1-2
V: TRBV28
size: NA
D: TRBD1
CDR3: CASSFLNGQGAVYGYTF
DNA: TGTGCCAGCAGTTTCCTCAACGGACAGGGGGCCGTCTATGGCTACACCTTC

J: TRBJ2-5
V: TRBV5-8
size: NA
D: TRBD2
CDR3: CASSLGLAGTQETQYF
DNA: TGTGCCAGCAGTCTGGGACTAGCGGGAACACAAGAGACCCAGTACTTC

J: TRBJ1-5
V: TRBV6-5
size: NA
D: NA
CDR3: CASSGTASNQPQHF
DNA: TGTGCCAGCAGTGGGACGGCCAGCAATCAGCCCCAGCATTTT

J: TRBJ2-1
V: TRBV7-6
size: NA
D: NA
CDR3: CASSSPSGNEQFF
DNA: TGTGCCAGCAGCTCCCCGTCAGGCAATGAGCAGTTCTTC

J: TRBJ2-1
V: TRBV28
size: NA
D: TRBD2
CDR3: CASSPTSGGNNEQFF
DNA: TGTGCCAGCAGTCCTACTAGCGGGGGGAACAATGAGCAGTTCTTC

J: TRBJ2-2
V: TRBV10-2
size: NA
D: NA
CDR3: CASSGVLQSNTGELFF
DNA: TGCGCCAGCAGTGGGGTCTTGCAATCGAACACCGGGGAGCTGTTTTTT

J: TRBJ2-5
V: TRBV12-5
size: NA
D: NA
CDR3: CASGLGLQETQYF
DNA: TGTGCTAGTGGTTTGGGACTCCAAGAGACCCAGTACTTC

J: TRBJ2-3
V: TRBV4-3
size: NA
D: TRBD2
CDR3: CASSQHGTSGTDTQYF
DNA: TGCGCCAGCAGCCAGCATGGGACTAGCGGAACAGATACGCAGTATTTT

J: TRBJ1-4
V: TRBV28
size: NA
D: TRBD1
CDR3: CASSLRQGVYTNEKLFF
DNA: TGTGCCAGCAGTTTAAGACAGGGTGTCTACACTAATGAAAAACTGTTTTTT

J: TRBJ1-1
V: TRBV29-1
size: NA
D: NA
CDR3: CSVQRDTHSWRAFF
DNA: TGCAGCGTTCAGCGGGACACCCATTCCTGGAGAGCTTTCTTT

J: TRBJ2-7
V: TRBV4-2
size: once
D: TRBD1
CDR3: CASSHPTGGSSYEQYF
DNA: TGTGCCAGCAGCCATCCGACAGGGGGGTCCTCCTACGAGCAGTACTTC

J: TRBJ2-7
V: TRBV11-2
size: NA
D: TRBD2
CDR3: CASSLLAGGPYEQYF
DNA: TGTGCCAGCAGCTTACTCGCGGGAGGGCCCTACGAGCAGTACTTC